The clone carrying this TCR beta chain turned up a few times. CDR3 length equals 11 residues. The V gene's germline CDR1 is MDHEN and CDR2 SYDVKM. Trimming left V 5 bases short and J 7 bases short, with 9 bases between. Through a sample-barcoded 5' primer and a J-beta primer mix, a second PCR was run for roughly 6 to 11 cycles. TCRdb processed the 5' RACE reads anew with MiXCR; each CDR3 protein has one entry. Of some 700,000 distinct CDR3 sequences listed, about a fifth are singletons. The authors extracted at least 5 micrograms of total RNA per sample. The data derive from a study of blood T cells in healthy people across ages.

This sequence joins TRBV28 and TRBJ2-7; D unresolved. Material: blood. The sequence was obtained from a man in his sixties or seventies in good health. CDR3 sequence reads: CASSTSREQYV. CDR3 coding DNA: TGTGCCAGCAGTACGAGCAGGGAGCAGTACGTC.